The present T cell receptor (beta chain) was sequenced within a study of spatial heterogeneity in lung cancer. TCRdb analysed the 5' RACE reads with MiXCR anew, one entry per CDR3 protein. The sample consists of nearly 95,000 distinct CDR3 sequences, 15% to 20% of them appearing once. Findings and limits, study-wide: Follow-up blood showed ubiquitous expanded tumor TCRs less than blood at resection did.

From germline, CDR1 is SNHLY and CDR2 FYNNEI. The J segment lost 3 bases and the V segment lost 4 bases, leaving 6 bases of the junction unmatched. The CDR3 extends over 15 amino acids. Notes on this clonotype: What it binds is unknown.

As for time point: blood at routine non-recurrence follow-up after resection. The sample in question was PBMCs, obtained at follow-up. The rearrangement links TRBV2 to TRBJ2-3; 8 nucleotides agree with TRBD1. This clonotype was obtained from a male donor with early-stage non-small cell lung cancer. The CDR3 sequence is CASSAVRGPTDTQYF. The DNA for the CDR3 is TGTGCCAGCAGTGCTGTCAGGGGGCCTACAGATACGCAGTATTTT.